The source of this TCR beta chain is a study of T cells in Graves' hyperthyroidism and ophthalmopathy. Study overall: Specimen type is peripheral blood, collected at initial diagnosis prior to any treatment.

Findings and limits, study-wide: A model using 13 V-J features told ophthalmopathy apart from stable hyperthyroidism. Among thyroid clonotypes expanded above 0.001, most also appeared in blood.

Trimming took off 1 base at V and 13 bases at J, with 16 bases between the two ends. There are 13 residues in the CDR3. The germline CDR1 and CDR2 sequences are MDHEN and SYDVKM. RNA transcripts were the template for amplifying TCR beta CDR3 regions. The HTBI primer set drove a first-round RT-PCR of the TCR CDR3. Via MiXCR, TCRdb re-called the multiplex PCR reads, giving one row per CDR3 protein. The sample lists some 620,000 distinct CDR3 sequences; roughly 15% were seen once. This clonotype appeared many times. Its cognate antigen is unknown. The material sequenced was blood. This chain connects TRBV28 to TRBJ1-2; tentatively, D is TRBD1 (5 bases). The source is a woman aged 30 to 39 with Graves' hyperthyroidism. The DNA for the CDR3 is TGTGCCAGCAGTTTATCGGACATGGTTGGATTCACCTTC. Translating gives CASSLSDMVGFTF.